Listed below are T cell receptor beta chains from one sample, sequenced in a study of T cell responses to AZD1222 COVID-19 vaccine. Profiled with immunoSEQ multiplex PCR; TCRdb holds only in-frame clones, not every one. The repertoire holds approximately 120,000 clones, roughly nine tenths seen once, with 4% to 5.5% in the top ten. The sequences come from peripheral blood, collected on day 0 of AZD1222 vaccination. The source is an adult in good health. Both conserved end residues are part of each CDR3. D genes are given only for firm matches. Size tells how often a clone was seen (once, few, many) or the class of an expanded clone, and some rows leave it out.

>-|TRBJ2-7|-|TRBV3-1/TRBV3-2
CASSQKGPNVQYF
TGTGCCAGCAGCCAAAAGGGGCCCAATGTACAGTACTTC
>-|TRBJ1-2|once|TRBV6-5
CASSPNYGYTF
TGTGCCAGCAGCCCCAACTATGGCTACACCTTC
>TRBD1|TRBJ1-2|-|TRBV7-2
CASSQAVDRSYGYTF
TGTGCCAGCAGCCAGGCGGTGGACAGGTCCTATGGCTACACCTTC
>-|TRBJ1-4|-|TRBV7-2
CASSLTRQGTEKLFF
TGTGCCAGCAGCTTAACACGGCAGGGTACTGAAAAACTGTTTTTT
>TRBD1|TRBJ1-3|-|TRBV7-8
CASSYNPGQPSSGNTIYF
TGTGCCAGCAGTTATAATCCGGGACAGCCAAGCTCTGGAAACACCATATATTTT
>-|TRBJ2-1|-|TRBV29-1
CSAPLGRDNEQFF
TGCAGCGCCCCATTGGGGCGAGACAATGAGCAGTTCTTC
>TRBD1|TRBJ1-2|-|TRBV5-4
CASSLGDRAFYGYTF
TGTGCCAGCAGCTTGGGGGACAGGGCGTTCTATGGCTACACCTTC
>-|TRBJ1-4|-|TRBV7-9
CASRGGNANEKLFF
TGTGCCAGCAGAGGGGGGAACGCTAATGAAAAACTGTTTTTT
>TRBD2|TRBJ2-2|-|TRBV24-1
CATSDWDSGPEEGELFF
TGTGCCACCAGTGATTGGGATAGCGGGCCCGAGGAGGGGGAGCTGTTTTTT
>TRBD2|TRBJ2-7|-|TRBV4-3
CASSQDAGEGYEQYF
TGCGCCAGCAGCCAAGACGCGGGGGAGGGATACGAGCAGTACTTC
>-|TRBJ1-1|-|TRBV7-3
CASSLRQAGVTEAFF
TGTGCCAGCAGCTTAAGGCAGGCGGGGGTGACTGAAGCTTTCTTT
>TRBD2|TRBJ2-1|-|TRBV11-2
CASSTRRLAGLDEQFF
TGTGCCAGCAGCACACGCAGGCTAGCGGGGTTGGATGAGCAGTTCTTC
>-|TRBJ1-1|-|TRBV11-1
CASSPKVRARNTEAFF
TGTGCCAGCAGCCCGAAAGTCCGTGCCAGGAACACTGAAGCTTTCTTT
>-|TRBJ2-3|-|TRBV6-4
CASSGGQPTDTQYF
TGTGCCAGCAGTGGGGGACAACCCACAGATACGCAGTATTTT
>TRBD1|TRBJ1-2|-|TRBV5-1
CASSPQGAELYTF
TGCGCCAGCAGCCCCCAGGGGGCTGAGCTCTACACCTTC
>-|TRBJ1-1|-|TRBV4-1
CASSQAGLNTEAFF
TGCGCCAGCAGCCAAGCAGGGTTGAACACTGAAGCTTTCTTT
>-|TRBJ1-5|-|TRBV19
CASSQTENQPQHF
TGTGCCAGTTCTCAGACGGAGAATCAGCCCCAGCATTTT
>-|TRBJ1-1|-|TRBV11-3
CASSLGGNTEAFF
TGTGCCAGCAGCTTAGGGGGCAACACTGAAGCTTTCTTT
>TRBD1|TRBJ1-2|once|TRBV6-4
CASSADRLNYGYTF
TGTGCCAGCAGTGCGGACAGGCTGAACTATGGCTACACCTTC
>TRBD1|TRBJ1-5|-|TRBV5-5
CASSLTGGSGNQPQHF
TGTGCCAGCAGCCTAACAGGGGGCTCAGGCAATCAGCCCCAGCATTTT
>TRBD2|TRBJ2-2|-|TRBV19
CASSIRAGGSAANTGELFF
TGTGCCAGTAGTATCCGAGCGGGGGGGTCCGCTGCGAACACCGGGGAGCTGTTTTTT
>-|TRBJ1-1|-|TRBV29-1
CSVSTGLNTEAFF
TGCAGCGTGTCGACGGGCTTGAACACTGAAGCTTTCTTT
>TRBD1|TRBJ1-4|-|TRBV18
CASSPGQGRSTNEKLFF
TGTGCCAGCTCACCGGGACAGGGGAGGTCAACTAATGAAAAACTGTTTTTT